This T cell receptor beta chain originates from a study of shared T cell receptors in the human thymus. The CDR3 runs to 19 residues. Trimming shortened V by 7 bases and J by 3 bases, and 25 bases separated the two germline ends. The germline V gene has CDR1 MDHEN and CDR2 SYDVKM. This clone has only one observation. TCRdb's copy holds only in-frame clones and misses some; the assay was immunoSEQ multiplex PCR. Among more than 550,000 clones, around 87% were seen once, and the ten largest hold about 0.0094%. These same data were also listed under a study on human thymus T cells. That source adds: Donation came from healthy Finnish infants having corrective surgery for congenital heart defects. Corrective cardiac surgery supplied the resected thymus tissue.

The chain uses TRBV28 and TRBJ2-6; no firm D call. The source material was thymocytes. This receptor was obtained from a boy in the first two years of life with a congenital heart defect. This chain's CDR3 is CASTTSDPRSGGGANVLTF. The CDR3 DNA reads as TGTGCCAGCACCACGTCCGATCCCCGGAGTGGCGGTGGGGCCAACGTCCTGACTTTC.